These T cell receptor beta chains were read from a single sample in a study of a mutant IDH1 vaccine in newly diagnosed glioma. Sequencing used immunoSEQ multiplex PCR; TCRdb keeps in-frame clones, though not all of them. Found here are some 36,000 clones, roughly four fifths of them singletons; the top ten hold around 10%. The antigens of these receptors remain unknown. The specimen was PBMCs, collected from a glioma patient whose treatment included an IDH1 peptide vaccine. These receptors all stem from a man aged 50-60 years with glioma. CDR3s include the opening cysteine and the closing phenylalanine or tryptophan. Each record gives: J gene, D gene, CDR3 length, V gene, CDR3 protein. The D gene is left open where the match is weak.

>TRBJ2-4|-|15|TRBV30
CAWSQGEFAKNIQYF
>TRBJ2-2|-|12|TRBV28
CASSLRPGELFF
>TRBJ1-2|-|16|TRBV7-8
CASSLLVPGAARGYTF
>TRBJ1-1|-|14|TRBV6-6
CASSYSYGDTEAFF
>TRBJ2-1|TRBD1|16|TRBV28
CASNSLGQGAGNEQFF
>TRBJ1-1|-|13|TRBV7-2
CASSLVRNTEAFF
>TRBJ2-1|-|17|TRBV4-1
CASSQDSTGGRYNEQFF
>TRBJ1-5|-|13|TRBV7-9
CASSLGWNQPQHF
>TRBJ1-1|-|16|TRBV5-1
CASSPRGGSGTAEAFF
>TRBJ1-1|TRBD1|16|TRBV7-9
CASSSSEGADLTEAFF
>TRBJ2-1|TRBD1|14|TRBV27
CASYRDRVYNEQFF
>TRBJ1-1|-|14|TRBV5-1
CASSLGALGTEAFF
>TRBJ1-2|-|11|TRBV20-1
CSGGAGYGYTF
>TRBJ2-2|-|15|TRBV5-5
CASSLSSGDTGELFF
>TRBJ1-1|-|14|TRBV4-3
CASSQGHRNTEAFF
>TRBJ2-5|-|15|TRBV18
CASSPPARAKETQYF
>TRBJ2-5|-|12|TRBV2
CASTDRSKTQYF
>TRBJ2-5|TRBD1|13|TRBV2
CASSWDRKETQYF
>TRBJ2-1|-|11|TRBV5-1
CASSNHNEQFF
>TRBJ2-7|-|15|TRBV5-1
CASSLGAGRAYEQYF
>TRBJ1-1|-|14|TRBV13
CASSEVSGGTEAFF
>TRBJ1-1|-|15|TRBV7-9
CASSLVAGMNTEAFF
>TRBJ2-1|TRBD1|14|TRBV2
CASRGQEFRNEQFF
>TRBJ2-3|TRBD2|16|TRBV5-4
CASSVRLAGGTDTQYF
>TRBJ1-1|TRBD1|18|TRBV9
CASSGTGAGAYSNTEAFF
>TRBJ1-4|TRBD1|13|TRBV28
CASQGGADEKLFF
>TRBJ2-5|-|13|TRBV5-1
CASSLGQLAAQYF
>TRBJ2-7|-|13|TRBV9
CASSVGSGNEQYF
>TRBJ2-7|TRBD1|13|TRBV27
CASSRGQGGEQYF
>TRBJ2-2|TRBD1|13|TRBV2
CASTGTGEGELFF